These T cell receptor beta chains were read from a single sample in a study of T cell changes during pregnancy in multiple sclerosis. Sequencing was performed with immunoSEQ multiplex PCR; in TCRdb, only in-frame clones are kept and a portion is missing. The sample lists 89,000 or so clones, 90% to 95% occurring once. The source was PBMCs, collected in the first trimester of pregnancy. These receptor sequences come from a female donor in good health, serving as a control in a pregnancy study. Some clones in this sample may be carry-over from other donors' samples. CDR3s include the opening cysteine and the closing phenylalanine or tryptophan. The D gene is left open where the match is weak. A clone size is listed for some rows: how often the clone was seen (once, few, many), or a class if it is expanded.

d_gene	abundance	v_gene	j_gene	len	CDR3aa	CDR3nt
.	.	TRBV4-3	TRBJ2-5	14	CASEGVLGFGTQYF	TGCGCCAGCGAGGGTGTACTCGGGTTCGGGACCCAGTACTTC
TRBD2	.	TRBV7-9	TRBJ2-2	15	CASSPGLGDAGELFF	TGTGCCAGCAGCCCTGGACTAGGGGACGCCGGGGAGCTGTTTTTT
TRBD1	.	TRBV7-2	TRBJ2-5	15	CASSLGQGVTETQYF	TGTGCCAGCAGCTTAGGTCAGGGGGTGACAGAGACCCAGTACTTC
TRBD2	.	TRBV9	TRBJ2-2	15	CASIFSGSRTGELFF	TGTGCCAGCATCTTTAGCGGGAGCCGGACCGGGGAGCTGTTTTTT
TRBD2	many	TRBV7-9	TRBJ2-1	15	CASSPTSLAYNEQFF	TGTGCCAGCAGCCCGACTAGCCTCGCCTACAATGAGCAGTTCTTC
.	.	TRBV19	TRBJ2-1	15	CATAGAGDLVHEQFF	TGTGCCACGGCAGGGGCGGGAGATTTAGTGCATGAGCAGTTCTTC
TRBD1	.	TRBV29-1	TRBJ1-5	13	CSVGTGSHQPQHF	TGCAGCGTTGGGACAGGGAGCCATCAGCCCCAGCATTTT
TRBD2	.	TRBV5-1	TRBJ2-3	17	CASSPGLAGVGTDTQYF	TGCGCCAGCAGCCCAGGACTAGCGGGAGTTGGCACAGATACGCAGTATTTT
TRBD1	.	TRBV28	TRBJ2-7	14	CASSSGQGVYEQYF	TGTGCCAGCAGTTCCGGACAGGGGGTCTACGAGCAGTACTTC
.	medium-sized	TRBV4-3	TRBJ1-4	12	CASSQEDGKLFF	TGCGCCAGCAGCCAAGAAGACGGGAAACTGTTTTTT
.	.	TRBV5-1	TRBJ2-3	14	CASSEGVGTDTQYF	TGCGCCAGCAGCGAGGGGGTGGGGACAGATACGCAGTATTTT
.	.	TRBV9	TRBJ1-1	15	CASSVDGVGNTEAFF	TGTGCCAGCAGCGTCGACGGGGTCGGGAACACTGAAGCTTTCTTT
.	.	TRBV27	TRBJ1-1	15	CASSLSPRMNTEAFF	TGTGCCAGCAGTTTATCGCCGAGGATGAACACTGAAGCTTTCTTT
.	.	TRBV5-4	TRBJ2-1	14	CASSIAVPPNEQFF	TGTGCCAGTTCCATAGCGGTCCCCCCCAATGAGCAGTTCTTC
TRBD1	.	TRBV27	TRBJ1-1	16	CASSLDRQGASTEAFF	TGTGCCAGCAGTTTAGACCGACAGGGGGCAAGTACTGAAGCTTTCTTT
.	.	TRBV29-1	TRBJ2-7	12	CSQRTDSYEQYF	TGCTCACAGAGGACAGACTCCTACGAGCAGTACTTC
.	.	TRBV7-8	TRBJ1-5	13	CASSSATDQPQHF	TGTGCCAGCAGCTCCGCCACGGATCAGCCCCAGCATTTT
.	few	TRBV7-8	TRBJ1-1	15	CASSQLSGGGSEAFF	TGTGCCAGCAGCCAGTTGTCGGGGGGCGGATCTGAAGCTTTCTTT
.	.	TRBV5-6	TRBJ1-5	16	CASSLGLGSVDQPQHF	TGTGCCAGCAGCTTGGGTCTGGGGAGCGTGGATCAGCCCCAGCATTTT
TRBD1	.	TRBV27	TRBJ1-5	14	CASSLYRGYQPQHF	TGTGCCAGCAGTTTATACAGGGGGTATCAGCCCCAGCATTTT
.	.	TRBV29-1	TRBJ2-3	13	CSVPRGDTDTQYF	TGCAGCGTCCCTCGGGGTGACACAGATACGCAGTATTTT
.	.	TRBV4-1	TRBJ2-2	13	CASSLDFTGELFF	TGCGCCAGCAGCCTGGACTTCACCGGGGAGCTGTTTTTT
.	.	TRBV9	TRBJ2-1	14	CASSPWTNMDEQFF	TGTGCCAGCAGCCCCTGGACAAACATGGACGAGCAGTTCTTC
.	once	TRBV19	TRBJ1-5	13	CASSSTDHQPQHF	TGTGCCAGTAGTTCGACAGATCATCAGCCCCAGCATTTT
.	.	TRBV7-9	TRBJ2-1	15	CASSPAEDSYNEQFF	TGTGCCAGCAGCCCAGCGGAAGACTCCTACAATGAGCAGTTCTTC
TRBD1	.	TRBV7-9	TRBJ2-7	17	CASSSSDRDGDPWEQYF	TGTGCCAGCAGCTCAAGCGACAGGGACGGGGACCCCTGGGAGCAGTACTTC
.	.	TRBV6-1	TRBJ2-5	14	CASSESAVRETQYF	TGTGCCAGCAGTGAATCGGCGGTCCGGGAGACCCAGTACTTC
TRBD2	.	TRBV2	TRBJ2-5	14	CASSGGLAQETQYF	TGTGCCAGCAGTGGGGGACTAGCTCAAGAGACCCAGTACTTC
.	.	TRBV23-1	TRBJ2-1	16	CASSRFDRSTYNEQFF	TGCGCCAGCAGTCGTTTTGACAGGAGTACCTACAATGAGCAGTTCTTC
TRBD1	.	TRBV28	TRBJ1-2	14	CASTTGTGSYGYTF	TGTGCCAGCACCACCGGGACAGGGTCCTATGGCTACACCTTC
.	once	TRBV9	TRBJ2-6	16	CASSSSRDSGANVLTF	TGTGCCAGCAGCTCGTCCAGGGATTCTGGGGCCAACGTCCTGACTTTC